What follows are 25 T cell receptor beta chains derived from one specimen sequenced in a study of long-term antiretroviral therapy in people with HIV. immunoSEQ v3.0 was run at survey level. Some clones are missing from TCRdb's copy, which holds only in-frame ones; the method was immunoSEQ multiplex PCR. The sample carries 34,000 or so clones, nearly 95% recorded once. The source was unsorted PBMCs, collected approximately 5.1 years after starting antiretroviral therapy. These TCRs come from a woman in her forties or fifties with HIV.

The chain is built from TRBV4-1 and TRBJ1-1; D not resolved. This CDR3 has 12 amino acids. Germline CDR1 reads MGHRA; CDR2 reads YSYEKL. The V gene lost 6 bases and the J gene lost 0 bases, with 5 bases spanning the gap. In DNA form, the CDR3 reads TGCGCCAGCAGGTCTATGAACACTGAAGCTTTCTTT. Amino acid sequence: CASRSMNTEAFF.

The chain couples TRBV4-1 to TRBJ2-2; a possible D gene is TRBD1 (6 bases). V gave up 1 base and J gave up 4 bases, with 16 bases separating them. In germline, CDR1 is MGHRA, CDR2 YSYEKL. The CDR3 is made up of 17 amino acids. This CDR3 reads CASSQASQGGATGELFF. The CDR3 bases are TGCGCCAGCAGCCAAGCCAGCCAAGGGGGTGCCACCGGGGAGCTGTTTTTT.

The chain carries TRBV5-8 and TRBJ2-5; D may correspond to TRBD1 or TRBD2 (5 bases each). CDR3 size: 16 residues. The germline V gene encodes CDR1 SGHTS and CDR2 YDEGEE. Trimming took 4 bases from V and 2 from J, leaving 18 bases between them. In DNA, the CDR3 is TGTGCCAGCAGCCGTGGGACGGAGACCTGGCAAGAGACCCAGTACTTC. It codes for CASSRGTETWQETQYF.

V is TRBV7-8 and J is TRBJ1-2, with 7 bases lining up with TRBD1. The CDR3 runs to 17 residues. J lost 5 bases, V lost 3 bases, and 15 bases had no gene match. Germline values: CDR1 SGHVS, CDR2 FQNEAQ. The CDR3 reads CASSFVTGPLELYGYTF. For the CDR3, the DNA is TGTGCCAGCAGCTTTGTGACAGGGCCCCTGGAGTTGTATGGCTACACCTTC. Together with reference TRBV7-8 and TRBJ1-2, the CDR3 gives the full variable domain: GAGVSQSPRYKVAKRGQDVALRCDPISGHVSLFWYQQALGQGPEFLTYFQNEAQLDKSGLPSDRFFAERPEGSVSTLKIQRTQQEDSAVYLCASSFVTGPLELYGYTFGSGTRLTVV.

About this clone: Different DNA sequences within this sample yield the same CDR3. The rearrangement joins TRBV29-1 to TRBJ2-7, with a possible D match to TRBD2 (6 bases). Germline V CDR1 and CDR2: SQVTM, ANQGSEA. V dropped 6 bases and J dropped 4 bases, with 10 bases sitting between them. The CDR3 consists of 11 residues. CDR3: CSVVEGYEQYF. CDR3 DNA: TGCAGCGTAGTGGAGGGGTACGAGCAGTACTTC.

J is TRBJ2-1 and V is TRBV7-9, with D maybe TRBD2 (5 bases). The CDR3 runs to 13 residues. V lost 1 base and J 10 bases, leaving 11 bases between the germline ends. Germline V lookup: CDR1 SEHNR, CDR2 FQNEAQ (reference sequence). The CDR3 protein is CASSLGRFGEQFF. CDR3 nucleotide sequence: TGTGCCAGCAGCTTAGGGAGGTTCGGGGAGCAGTTCTTC.

The chain joins TRBV12-5 to TRBJ1-2, with no clear D. CDR1 and CDR2 (germline): LGHNT, FRNRAP. The V and J ends lost 0 bases and 4 bases respectively, with 6 bases between them. This CDR3 comprises 13 residues. CDR3 sequence (DNA): TGTGCTAGTGGTTTGGTACAGACCTATGGCTACACCTTC. Its translation: CASGLVQTYGYTF. Full variable domain (remainder filled in from reference TRBV12-5 and TRBJ1-2): DARVTQTPRHKVTEMGQEVTMRCQPILGHNTVFWYRQTMMQGLELLAYFRNRAPLDDSGMPKDRFSAEMPDATLATLKIQPSEPRDSAVYFCASGLVQTYGYTFGSGTRLTVV.

The chain combines TRBV5-5 with TRBJ1-2; possibly TRBD1 for D (5 bases). The CDR3 has 14 residues. Per the germline V gene, CDR1 is SGHKS and CDR2 is YYEKEE (reference sequence). With 3 bases removed from V and 7 bases from J, the gap between germline ends came to 16 bases. The CDR3 DNA reads as TGTGCCAGCAGCTCAAGTTGGGGCGAGGGTGGCTACACCTTC. It specifies CASSSSWGEGGYTF.

The J gene is TRBJ1-1, the V gene TRBV19; the D is unclear. Trimming removed 3 bases at V and 1 base at J, with 9 bases between. Germline V gene lookup returns CDR1 LNHDA and CDR2 SQIVND (reference sequence). The CDR3 spans 14 residues. The CDR3 sequence: CASSIGGANTEAFF. As DNA, the CDR3 is TGTGCCAGTAGTATCGGCGGAGCGAACACTGAAGCTTTCTTT.

The J gene is TRBJ2-2, the V gene TRBV7-8; D gene ambiguous. This CDR3 comprises 14 residues. In germline, CDR1 is SGHVS, CDR2 FQNEAQ. The ends were cut back, 2 bases at V and 1 base at J, with 5 bases in the middle. The CDR3 reads CASSLTVNTGELFF. The CDR3 nucleotides are TGTGCCAGCAGCTTAACAGTGAACACCGGGGAGCTGTTTTTT.

The J gene is TRBJ2-7, the V gene TRBV9; TRBD1 is a possible D gene (6 bases). Between the trimmed V and J ends, which lost 0 bases and 0 bases, there was a span of 16 bases. The CDR3 length is 17 residues. Germline CDR1 SGDLS, CDR2 YYNGEE. The CDR3 reads CASSVGLGQPSSYEQYF. CDR3 DNA sequence: TGTGCCAGCAGCGTAGGGCTAGGACAGCCGAGCTCCTACGAGCAGTACTTC. Complete variable domain (other parts from reference TRBV9 and TRBJ2-7): DSGVTQTPKHLITATGQRVTLRCSPRSGDLSVYWYQQSLDQGLQFLIQYYNGEERAKGNILERFSAQQFPDLHSELNLSSLELGDSALYFCASSVGLGQPSSYEQYFGPGTRLTVT.

Here the CDR3 DNA reads TGTGCCAGCCCCAGGGACACAGATACGCAGTATTTT. Protein product: CASPRDTDTQYF. This chain joins TRBV2 and TRBJ2-3; D is perhaps TRBD1 (5 bases). The germline V and J ends were trimmed by 8 bases and 2 bases, with 8 bases remaining between them. Germline V CDR1 and CDR2: SNHLY, FYNNEI. CDR3 size: 12 residues.

The V gene is TRBV6-5, the J gene TRBJ2-3; no firm D call. The germline V gene encodes CDR1 MNHEY and CDR2 SVGAGI. Trimming pared 0 bases from V and 1 base from J, leaving 5 bases between. The CDR3 contains 14 residues. CDR3 sequence reads: CASSYSWGTDTQYF. In DNA, the CDR3 is TGTGCCAGCAGTTACTCCTGGGGCACAGATACGCAGTATTTT.

This clone was recorded only once. This chain uses TRBV5-1 with TRBJ2-1, with D possibly matching TRBD2 (5 bases). The CDR3 extends over 15 amino acids. The V and J ends lost 2 bases and 2 bases respectively, with 11 bases between them. The germline gives CDR1 SGHRS, CDR2 YFSETQ. CDR3 residues: CASSLRGAAYNEQFF. The CDR3 nucleotides are TGCGCCAGCAGCTTACGCGGAGCGGCCTACAATGAGCAGTTCTTC. The full variable domain, completed using reference TRBV5-1 and TRBJ2-1, is KAGVTQTPRYLIKTRGQQVTLSCSPISGHRSVSWYQQTPGQGLQFLFEYFSETQRNKGNFPGRFSGRQFSNSRSEMNVSTLELGDSALYLCASSLRGAAYNEQFFGPGTRLTVL.

With respect to this clone: One end of the junction is discordant with germline, which a read error may explain. This chain links TRBV5-6 with TRBJ2-7; no reliable D call. The CDR3 is made up of 11 amino acids. Germline V gives CDR1 SGHDT, CDR2 YYEEEE. The CDR3 DNA reads TGTGCCAGCAGCTTGGGGCCCCGAACCTTCTTC. Its protein is CASSLGPRTFF.

CDR3 sequence reads: CASGLFPGTGVRRETQYF. CDR3 in DNA: TGTGCTAGTGGTTTGTTTCCCGGGACAGGGGTGAGGAGGGAGACCCAGTACTTC. The V call is TRBV12-5, the J call TRBJ2-5, with 10 bases matching TRBD1. In germline, CDR1 is LGHNT, CDR2 FRNRAP. Trimming cost V 2 bases and J 5 bases; bases outside gene matches: 14. The CDR3 length is 18 residues. Full variable domain (rest looked up from reference TRBV12-5 and TRBJ2-5): DARVTQTPRHKVTEMGQEVTMRCQPILGHNTVFWYRQTMMQGLELLAYFRNRAPLDDSGMPKDRFSAEMPDATLATLKIQPSEPRDSAVYFCASGLFPGTGVRRETQYFGPGTRLLVL.

This chain joins TRBV7-2 and TRBJ2-3, with D perhaps being TRBD1 or TRBD2 (5 bases each). Trimming pared 0 bases from V and 3 bases from J, leaving 22 bases between. Per the germline V gene, CDR1 is SGHTA and CDR2 is FQGNSA. CDR3 length: 19 amino acids. The CDR3 region is CASSLANRILGRQTDTQYF. Written as DNA, the CDR3 is TGTGCCAGCAGCTTAGCGAATAGGATCCTGGGACGACAGACAGATACGCAGTATTTT. The full variable domain, rest sourced from reference TRBV7-2 and TRBJ2-3, is GAGVSQSPSNKVTEKGKDVELRCDPISGHTALYWYRQSLGQGLEFLIYFQGNSAPDKSGLPSDRFSAERTGGSVSTLTIQRTQQEDSAVYLCASSLANRILGRQTDTQYFGPGTRLTVL.

The chain links TRBV5-6 to TRBJ1-5, with 9 bases that match TRBD1. The CDR3 extends over 15 amino acids. V gave up 3 bases and J gave up 5 bases; unmatched junction bases: 6. From germline, CDR1 is SGHDT and CDR2 YYEEEE. CDR3 sequence (DNA): TGTGCCAGCAGCTCCGGGACAGGGTTCCATCAGCCCCAGCATTTT. Translation: CASSSGTGFHQPQHF.

The chain links TRBV7-4 to TRBJ2-2; 9 positions match TRBD1. This CDR3 contains 19 residues. V dropped 4 bases and J dropped 4; count of bases not matched to a gene: 16. The V gene's germline CDR1 is SGHVT and CDR2 SQSDAQ. In DNA form, the CDR3 reads TGTGCCAGCAGCTCCCGGGACAGGGAGATACCTCCGGTCACCGGGGAGCTGTTTTTT. Encoded protein: CASSSRDREIPPVTGELFF.

This chain joins TRBV11-2 and TRBJ1-2; TRBD1 might be the D (5 bases). V lost 1 base and J lost 5, with 11 bases in between. The germline gives CDR1 SGHAT, CDR2 FQNNGV. The CDR3 length is 14 residues. The CDR3 protein is CASSLVPGRYGYTF. For the CDR3, the DNA is TGTGCCAGCAGCTTAGTCCCGGGACGGTATGGCTACACCTTC.

CDR3 in DNA: TGCAGCGTTGTGGGAGGGGGGAATGAGCAGTTCTTC. Residues: CSVVGGGNEQFF. This chain uses TRBV29-1 with TRBJ2-1, with a tentative D call TRBD2 (7 bases). The V end was cut by 4 bases, the J end by 7 bases, with 11 bases between. Germline V CDR1 and CDR2: SQVTM, ANQGSEA. This CDR3 comprises 12 residues.

The rearrangement links TRBV19 to TRBJ1-5, with 7 bases identical to TRBD1. The CDR3 has 16 residues. Germline V gene sequence: CDR1 LNHDA, CDR2 SQIVND (reference sequence). Trimming cost V 7 bases and J 1 base; bases outside gene matches: 10. CDR3 residues: CASTPEGGWSNQPQHF. The CDR3 bases are TGTGCCAGTACCCCCGAAGGGGGCTGGAGCAATCAGCCCCAGCATTTT. Full variable domain (missing parts from reference TRBV19 and TRBJ1-5): DGGITQSPKYLFRKEGQNVTLSCEQNLNHDAMYWYRQDPGQGLRLIYYSQIVNDFQKGDIAEGYSVSREKKESFPLTVTSAQKNPTAFYLCASTPEGGWSNQPQHFGDGTRLSIL.

The chain has TRBV5-1 and TRBJ2-5; the D gene could be TRBD1 or TRBD2 (6 bases each). The CDR3 contains 14 residues. Trimming took off 1 base at V and 2 bases at J, with 9 bases between the two ends. From germline, CDR1 is SGHRS and CDR2 YFSETQ. CDR3 coding DNA: TGCGCCAGCAGCTTGTGGGGGGCACAAGAGACCCAGTACTTC. Encoded protein: CASSLWGAQETQYF.

The chain combines TRBV9 with TRBJ2-3, with no clear D. This CDR3 region has 14 residues. The V end lost 4 bases, the J end lost 7 bases, and 16 bases lay between the germline ends. Germline values: CDR1 SGDLS, CDR2 YYNGEE. CDR3: CASSLDISGNTQYF. Written as DNA, the CDR3 is TGTGCCAGCAGCCTAGATATATCGGGCAATACGCAGTATTTT.

Worth noting for this clone: A read error may account for a junction end that differs from germline. The chain recombines TRBV7-7 with TRBJ2-7; D possibly uses TRBD1 or TRBD2 (6 bases each). From germline, CDR1 is SSHAT and CDR2 FNYEAQ (reference sequence). This CDR3 is 13 amino acids long. The CDR3 nucleotides read TGTGCTAGCAGCTTAGGAGGGGGTGACGAGCAGTACTTC. Translating it yields CASSLGGGDEQYF.